This TCR beta chain derives from a study of Ad26.COV2.S vaccination and SARS-CoV-2 variants. V lost 5 bases, J lost 3 bases, and 7 bases stayed unmatched. The CDR3 spans 15 residues. Germline V gene data show CDR1 as SGHTA and CDR2 as FQGNSA. Treatment described: some 20 received Ad26.COV2.S at low or high dose, single or two shots; 5 received placebo; per-sample allocation not given. Material that was analyzed had been drawn on day 63 after the first vaccine or placebo injection. The method was immunoSEQ multiplex PCR; TCRdb's version includes in-frame clones alone and lacks a portion of them. The table has some 250,000 clones, 88% seen once; the top ten hold over 8.5%.

The TCR originated in a person between 18 and 65 years old who received the Ad26.COV2.S COVID-19 vaccine or a placebo. The starting material was peripheral blood, obtained in a trial of Ad26.COV2.S vaccine versus placebo. The J gene is TRBJ2-7, the V gene TRBV7-2; 10 positions match TRBD1. DNA for the CDR3: TGTGCCAGCAGCCCCCAGGGACAGGGGATCTACGAGCAGTACTTC. Amino acid sequence: CASSPQGQGIYEQYF. The full variable domain, completed using reference TRBV7-2 and TRBJ2-7, is GAGVSQSPSNKVTEKGKDVELRCDPISGHTALYWYRQSLGQGLEFLIYFQGNSAPDKSGLPSDRFSAERTGGSVSTLTIQRTQQEDSAVYLCASSPQGQGIYEQYFGPGTRLTVT.